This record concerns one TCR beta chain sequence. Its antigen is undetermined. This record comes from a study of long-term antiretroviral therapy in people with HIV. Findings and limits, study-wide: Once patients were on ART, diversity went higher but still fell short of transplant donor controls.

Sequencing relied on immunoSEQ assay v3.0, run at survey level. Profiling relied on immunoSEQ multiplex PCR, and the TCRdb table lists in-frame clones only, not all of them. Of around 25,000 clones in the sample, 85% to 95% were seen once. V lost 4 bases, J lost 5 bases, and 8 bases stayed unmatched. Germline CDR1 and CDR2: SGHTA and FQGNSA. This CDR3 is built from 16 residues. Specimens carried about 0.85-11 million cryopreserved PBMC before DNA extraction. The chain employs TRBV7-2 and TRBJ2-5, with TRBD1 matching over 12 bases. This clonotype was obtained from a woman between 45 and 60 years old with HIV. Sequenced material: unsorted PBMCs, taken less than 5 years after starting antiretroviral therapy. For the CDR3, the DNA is TGTGCCAGCAGCTCCGGCGGGACAGGGGGCGCCGAGACCCAGTACTTC. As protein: CASSSGGTGGAETQYF.